Listed below are T cell receptor beta chains from one sample, sequenced in a study of control samples from healthy donors and cancer patients. Sequencing was performed with immunoSEQ multiplex PCR; in TCRdb, only in-frame clones are kept and a portion is missing. Here the sample spans 100,000 to 150,000 clones, over 85% being singletons. The material sequenced was PBMCs. These TCRs come from a middle-aged man with head and neck cancer. Each CDR3 is given with its conserved first and last residue. D genes are given only for firm matches. Clone size is not always given. Where it is, it says once, few, many or a class for expanded clones.

d_call: .
v_call: TRBV6-1
j_call: TRBJ2-7
clone_size: .
cdr3_nt: TGTGCCAGCAGTGACCACAGCGCCTACGAGCAGTACTTC
cdr3_aa: CASSDHSAYEQYF

d_call: TRBD2
v_call: TRBV6-5
j_call: TRBJ2-5
clone_size: .
cdr3_nt: TGTGCCAGCAGTTACGCGGGACTAGACGGGACCCAGTACTTC
cdr3_aa: CASSYAGLDGTQYF

d_call: TRBD1
v_call: TRBV27
j_call: TRBJ2-7
clone_size: .
cdr3_nt: TGTGCCAGTCCGACAGGGCACAAGCCGTACCACGAGCAGTACTTC
cdr3_aa: CASPTGHKPYHEQYF

d_call: TRBD2
v_call: TRBV5-1
j_call: TRBJ2-3
clone_size: .
cdr3_nt: TGCGCCAGCAGACCAGCTAGCGGCCAAAGGGGAGATACGCAGTATTTT
cdr3_aa: CASRPASGQRGDTQYF

d_call: TRBD1
v_call: TRBV5-1
j_call: TRBJ1-4
clone_size: .
cdr3_nt: TGCGCCAGCAGCTTGACTGACAGGGAGAATGAAAAACTGTTTTTT
cdr3_aa: CASSLTDRENEKLFF

d_call: .
v_call: TRBV5-1
j_call: TRBJ2-5
clone_size: .
cdr3_nt: TGCGCCAGCAGCGAGGGGGTAGGGGGTCAAGAGACCCAGTACTTC
cdr3_aa: CASSEGVGGQETQYF

d_call: .
v_call: TRBV6-5
j_call: TRBJ2-7
clone_size: .
cdr3_nt: TGTGCCAGCAGTTATGGCCAAGGCGGAAACTCCTACGAGCAGTACTTC
cdr3_aa: CASSYGQGGNSYEQYF

d_call: TRBD1
v_call: TRBV30
j_call: TRBJ1-3
clone_size: once
cdr3_nt: TGTGCCCTCGCAGGGGGCGCGGAGGGAAACACCATATATTTT
cdr3_aa: CALAGGAEGNTIYF

d_call: .
v_call: TRBV6-5
j_call: TRBJ2-7
clone_size: .
cdr3_nt: TGTGCCAGCAGTTACGGGCTGAGCGCTAGCTACGAGCAGTACTTC
cdr3_aa: CASSYGLSASYEQYF

d_call: .
v_call: TRBV6-5
j_call: TRBJ1-5
clone_size: .
cdr3_nt: TGTGCCAGCAACTTGGAACTGGGGAGCAATCAGCCCCAGCATTTT
cdr3_aa: CASNLELGSNQPQHF

d_call: .
v_call: TRBV5-1
j_call: TRBJ2-4
clone_size: .
cdr3_nt: TGCGCCAGCAGCCCGGGAACCAAAAACATTCAGTACTTC
cdr3_aa: CASSPGTKNIQYF

d_call: .
v_call: TRBV28
j_call: TRBJ2-1
clone_size: .
cdr3_nt: TGTGCCAGCAGCTCTGACGTGCTCTACAATGAGCAGTTCTTC
cdr3_aa: CASSSDVLYNEQFF

d_call: .
v_call: TRBV19
j_call: TRBJ2-1
clone_size: .
cdr3_nt: TGTGCCTCCGAGGAGTACAATGAGCAGTTCTTC
cdr3_aa: CASEEYNEQFF

d_call: TRBD2
v_call: TRBV7-2
j_call: TRBJ2-1
clone_size: few
cdr3_nt: TGTGCCAGCAGCTTAGTGGGCGGGGGATACAATGAGCAGTTCTTC
cdr3_aa: CASSLVGGGYNEQFF

d_call: .
v_call: TRBV6-2/TRBV6-3
j_call: TRBJ2-7
clone_size: .
cdr3_nt: TGTGCCAGCAGTTTTGCAGCCCGCGGTGAGCAGTACTTC
cdr3_aa: CASSFAARGEQYF

d_call: .
v_call: TRBV15
j_call: TRBJ1-5
clone_size: .
cdr3_nt: TGTGCCACCAGCAGAGATGCAGGGGTTAGCAATCAGCCCCAGCATTTT
cdr3_aa: CATSRDAGVSNQPQHF

d_call: .
v_call: TRBV3-1/TRBV3-2
j_call: TRBJ2-3
clone_size: .
cdr3_nt: TGTGCCAGCAGCCCTGCCACTGGCGGGGAAGTGGGAGGACGCACAGATACGCAGTATTTT
cdr3_aa: CASSPATGGEVGGRTDTQYF

d_call: .
v_call: TRBV14
j_call: TRBJ2-3
clone_size: .
cdr3_nt: TGTGCCAGCAGCCAAGGACTCAATTACTACACAGATACGCAGTATTTT
cdr3_aa: CASSQGLNYYTDTQYF

d_call: .
v_call: TRBV27
j_call: TRBJ1-1
clone_size: .
cdr3_nt: TGTGCCAGCAGACCAGATATGAACACTGAAGCTTTCTTT
cdr3_aa: CASRPDMNTEAFF

d_call: .
v_call: TRBV18
j_call: TRBJ2-1
clone_size: .
cdr3_nt: TGTGCCACCTTGTCGGTAGGGGCGATCTACAATGAGCAGTTCTTC
cdr3_aa: CATLSVGAIYNEQFF

d_call: .
v_call: TRBV5-1
j_call: TRBJ2-5
clone_size: .
cdr3_nt: TGCGCCAGCAGCTTACAAGAGACCCAGTACTTC
cdr3_aa: CASSLQETQYF

d_call: TRBD1
v_call: TRBV5-8
j_call: TRBJ1-1
clone_size: .
cdr3_nt: TGTGCCAGCAGCCTTCCGGGACAGGGCTTGAAAGCTTTCTTT
cdr3_aa: CASSLPGQGLKAFF

d_call: TRBD1
v_call: TRBV7-9
j_call: TRBJ2-4
clone_size: .
cdr3_nt: TGTGCCAGCAGCTCTGGACAGGGCAAAAACATTCAGTACTTC
cdr3_aa: CASSSGQGKNIQYF

d_call: TRBD2
v_call: TRBV5-1
j_call: TRBJ2-2
clone_size: .
cdr3_nt: TGCGCCAGCCAACGGACTAGCGGGAGTGCTGGGGAGCTGTTTTTT
cdr3_aa: CASQRTSGSAGELFF

d_call: .
v_call: TRBV24-1
j_call: TRBJ2-7
clone_size: .
cdr3_nt: TGTGCCACCAGTGATGGCGCCCGGACCTACGAGCAGTACTTC
cdr3_aa: CATSDGARTYEQYF

d_call: TRBD2
v_call: TRBV11-2
j_call: TRBJ2-5
clone_size: .
cdr3_nt: TGTGCCAGCAGCCCAGAGAGCGGGAGGAGGGAGACCCAGTACTTC
cdr3_aa: CASSPESGRRETQYF